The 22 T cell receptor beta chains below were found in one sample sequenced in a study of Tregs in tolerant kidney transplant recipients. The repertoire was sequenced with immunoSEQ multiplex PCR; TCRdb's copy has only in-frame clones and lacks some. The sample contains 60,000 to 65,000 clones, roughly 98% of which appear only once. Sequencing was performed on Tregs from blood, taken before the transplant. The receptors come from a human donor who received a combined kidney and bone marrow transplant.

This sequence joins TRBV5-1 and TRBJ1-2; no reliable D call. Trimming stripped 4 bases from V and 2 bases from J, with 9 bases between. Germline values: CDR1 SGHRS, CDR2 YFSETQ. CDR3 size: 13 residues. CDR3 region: CASSPGSNYGYTF. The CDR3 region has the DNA TGCGCCAGCAGCCCCGGGTCCAACTATGGCTACACCTTC.

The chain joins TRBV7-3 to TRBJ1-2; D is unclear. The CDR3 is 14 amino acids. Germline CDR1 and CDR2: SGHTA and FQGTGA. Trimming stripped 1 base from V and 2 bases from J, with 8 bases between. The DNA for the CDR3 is TGTGCCAGCAGCTTAAGGGCGGGCAACTATGGCTACACCTTC. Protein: CASSLRAGNYGYTF. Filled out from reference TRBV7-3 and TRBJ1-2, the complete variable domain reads GAGVSQTPSNKVTEKGKYVELRCDPISGHTALYWYRQSLGQGPEFLIYFQGTGAADDSGLPNDRFFAVRPEGSVSTLKIQRTERGDSAVYLCASSLRAGNYGYTFGSGTRLTVV.

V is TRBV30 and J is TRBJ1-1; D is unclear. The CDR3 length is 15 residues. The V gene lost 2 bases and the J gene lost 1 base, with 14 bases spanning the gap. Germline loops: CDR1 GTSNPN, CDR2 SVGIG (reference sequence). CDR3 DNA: TGTGCCTGGAGTCCATTGGGGAGAAGGAACACTGAAGCTTTCTTT. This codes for CAWSPLGRRNTEAFF.

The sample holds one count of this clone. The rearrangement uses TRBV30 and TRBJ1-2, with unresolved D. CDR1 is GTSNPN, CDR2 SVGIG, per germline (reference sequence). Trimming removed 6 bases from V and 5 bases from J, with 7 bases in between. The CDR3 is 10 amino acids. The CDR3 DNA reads TGTGCCTGCCCAGGTTATGGCTACACCTTC. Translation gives CACPGYGYTF. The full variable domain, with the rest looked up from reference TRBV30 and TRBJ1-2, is SQTIHQWPATLVQPVGSPLSLECTVEGTSNPNLYWYRQAAGRGLQLLFYSVGIGQISSEVPQNLSASRPQDRQFILSSKKLLLSDSGFYLCACPGYGYTFGSGTRLTVV.

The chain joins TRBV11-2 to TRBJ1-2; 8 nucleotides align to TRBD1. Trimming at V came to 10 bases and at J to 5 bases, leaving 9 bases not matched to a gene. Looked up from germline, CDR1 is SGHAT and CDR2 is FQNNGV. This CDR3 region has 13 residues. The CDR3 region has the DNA TGTGCCACGACGGACAGGGTGGGTTATGGCTACACCTTC. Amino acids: CATTDRVGYGYTF.

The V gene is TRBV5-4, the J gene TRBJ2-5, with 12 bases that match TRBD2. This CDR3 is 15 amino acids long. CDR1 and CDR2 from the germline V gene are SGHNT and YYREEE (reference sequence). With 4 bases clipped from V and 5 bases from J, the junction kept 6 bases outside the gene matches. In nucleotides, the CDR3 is TGTGCCAGCAGCCCTAGCGGGGGGGCGAAGGAGACCCAGTACTTC. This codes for CASSPSGGAKETQYF.

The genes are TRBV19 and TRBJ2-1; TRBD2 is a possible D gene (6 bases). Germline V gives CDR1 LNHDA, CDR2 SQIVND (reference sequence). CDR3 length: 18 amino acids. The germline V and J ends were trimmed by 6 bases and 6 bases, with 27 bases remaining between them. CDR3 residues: CASRKSFLGTPGLNEQFF. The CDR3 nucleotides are TGTGCCAGTAGAAAATCCTTTCTCGGGACTCCCGGGCTCAATGAGCAGTTCTTC.

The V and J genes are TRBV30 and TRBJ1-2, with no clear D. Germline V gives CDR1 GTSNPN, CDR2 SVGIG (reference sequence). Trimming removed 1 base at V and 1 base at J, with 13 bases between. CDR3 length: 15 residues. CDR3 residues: CAWSARRTYNYGYTF. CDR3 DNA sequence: TGTGCCTGGAGTGCACGGAGGACCTATAACTATGGCTACACCTTC.

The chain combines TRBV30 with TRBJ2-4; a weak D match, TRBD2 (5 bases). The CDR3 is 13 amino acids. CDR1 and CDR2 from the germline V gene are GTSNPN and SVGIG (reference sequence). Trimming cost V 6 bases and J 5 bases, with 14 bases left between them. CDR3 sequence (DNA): TGTGCCTGTCTACCGGGAAATCAAAACATTCAGTACTTC. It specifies CACLPGNQNIQYF. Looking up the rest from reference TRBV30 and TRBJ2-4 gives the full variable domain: SQTIHQWPATLVQPVGSPLSLECTVEGTSNPNLYWYRQAAGRGLQLLFYSVGIGQISSEVPQNLSASRPQDRQFILSSKKLLLSDSGFYLCACLPGNQNIQYFGAGTRLSVL.

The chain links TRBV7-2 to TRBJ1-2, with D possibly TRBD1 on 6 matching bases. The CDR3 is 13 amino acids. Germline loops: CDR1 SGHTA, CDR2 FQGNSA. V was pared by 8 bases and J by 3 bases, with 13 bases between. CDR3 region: CASDSYRDYGYTF. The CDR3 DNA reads TGTGCCAGCGACTCGTACAGGGACTATGGCTACACCTTC.

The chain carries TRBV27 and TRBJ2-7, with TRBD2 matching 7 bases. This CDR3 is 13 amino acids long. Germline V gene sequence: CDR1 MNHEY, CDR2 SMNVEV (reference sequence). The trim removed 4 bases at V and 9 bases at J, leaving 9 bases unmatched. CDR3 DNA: TGTGCCAGCAGTTCTAGCGGCGCCTTCCGGCAGTACTTC. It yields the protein CASSSSGAFRQYF.

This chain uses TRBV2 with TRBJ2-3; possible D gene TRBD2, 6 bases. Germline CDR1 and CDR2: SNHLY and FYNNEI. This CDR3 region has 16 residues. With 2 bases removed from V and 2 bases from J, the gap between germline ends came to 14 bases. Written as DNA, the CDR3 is TGTGCCAGCAGTGAATTTCGGGGGTACCTCACAGATACGCAGTATTTT. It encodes CASSEFRGYLTDTQYF.

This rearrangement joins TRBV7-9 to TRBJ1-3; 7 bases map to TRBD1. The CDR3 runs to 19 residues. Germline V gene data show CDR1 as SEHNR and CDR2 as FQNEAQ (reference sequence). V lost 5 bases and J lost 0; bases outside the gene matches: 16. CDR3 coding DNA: TGTGCCAGCAGCCTTGACAGGGCCAGCCTCGCTAGCTCTGGAAACACCATATATTTT. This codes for CASSLDRASLASSGNTIYF.

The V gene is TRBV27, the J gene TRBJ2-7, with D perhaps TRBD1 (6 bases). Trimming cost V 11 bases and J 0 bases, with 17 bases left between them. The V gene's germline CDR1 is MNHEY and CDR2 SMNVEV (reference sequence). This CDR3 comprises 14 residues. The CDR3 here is CAAGELYSSYEQYF. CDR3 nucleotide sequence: TGTGCCGCAGGGGAGCTTTATAGCTCCTACGAGCAGTACTTC.

CDR3 bases: TGTGCCAGCAGTTACTCCAAGGGGAATACGCAGTATTTT. Translation: CASSYSKGNTQYF. The gene calls are TRBV6-6 and TRBJ2-3, with D possibly matching TRBD1 (5 bases). Trimming left V 0 bases short and J 7 bases short, with 8 bases between. CDR1 is MNHNY and CDR2 is SVGAGI in the germline V gene (reference sequence). The CDR3 has 13 amino acids.

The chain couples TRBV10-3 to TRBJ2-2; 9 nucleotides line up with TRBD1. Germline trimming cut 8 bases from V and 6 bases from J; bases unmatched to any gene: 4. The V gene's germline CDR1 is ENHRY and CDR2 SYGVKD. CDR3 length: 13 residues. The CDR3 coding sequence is TGTGCCATCGCCGACAGGGGGTCCGGGGAGCTGTTTTTT. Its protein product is CAIADRGSGELFF.

CDR3 in DNA: TGCGCCAGCAGCTTTCTCCATGACAGGGCTGGCACTGAAGCTTTCTTT. Amino acids: CASSFLHDRAGTEAFF. J is TRBJ1-1 and V is TRBV5-1, with 7 bases lining up with TRBD1. The CDR3 totals 16 residues. Germline values: CDR1 SGHRS, CDR2 YFSETQ. V dropped 2 bases and J dropped 4; count of bases not matched to a gene: 11.

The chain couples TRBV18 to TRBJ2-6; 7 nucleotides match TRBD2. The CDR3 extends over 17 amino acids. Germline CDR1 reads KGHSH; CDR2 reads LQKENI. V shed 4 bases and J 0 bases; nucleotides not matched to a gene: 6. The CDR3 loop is CASSRGGLGSGANVLTF. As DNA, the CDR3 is TGTGCCAGCTCACGGGGGGGACTTGGCTCTGGGGCCAACGTCCTGACTTTC.

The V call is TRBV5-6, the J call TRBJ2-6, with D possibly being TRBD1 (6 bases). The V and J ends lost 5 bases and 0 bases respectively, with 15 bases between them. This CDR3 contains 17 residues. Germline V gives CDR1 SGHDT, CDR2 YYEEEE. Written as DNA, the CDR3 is TGTGCCAGCAGTCCGGGACACGACTCCTCTGGGGCCAACGTCCTGACTTTC. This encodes CASSPGHDSSGANVLTF.

The CDR3 spells CASRVGKGTDTQYF. The CDR3 DNA is TGTGCCAGCCGAGTAGGAAAGGGGACAGATACGCAGTATTTT. The rearrangement links TRBV19 to TRBJ2-3; D perhaps matches TRBD1 (5 bases). The CDR3 runs 14 residues. The germline V and J ends were trimmed by 9 bases and 3 bases, with 16 bases remaining between them. From germline, CDR1 is LNHDA and CDR2 SQIVND (reference sequence).

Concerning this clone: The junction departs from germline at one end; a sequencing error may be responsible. Here the CDR3 reads CTSSLATGTDTQYF. CDR3 nucleotide sequence: TGCACCAGCAGCTTGGCAACAGGCACAGATACGCAGTATTTT. V usage is TRBV5-1 and J usage is TRBJ2-3; D is unresolved. CDR1 is SGHRS and CDR2 is YFSETQ in the germline V gene. The CDR3 covers 14 residues.

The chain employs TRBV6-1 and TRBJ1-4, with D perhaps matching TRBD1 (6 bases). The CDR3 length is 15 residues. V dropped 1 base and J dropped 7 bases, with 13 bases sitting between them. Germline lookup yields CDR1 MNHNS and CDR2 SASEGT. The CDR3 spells CASSEGGGTFEKLFF. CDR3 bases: TGTGCCAGCAGTGAAGGGGGAGGGACATTTGAAAAACTGTTTTTT.